This T cell receptor beta chain came from a study of regulatory T cells in long-lasting Graves disease. Library construction for TCR beta used iRepertoire HTBI primers and Arm-PCR of CDR3 regions. TCRdb passed the multiplex PCR reads through MiXCR, listing each CDR3 protein once. The repertoire holds a few hundred thousand distinct CDR3 sequences, with 20% to 25% as singletons. This clonotype was counted ten times or more. The CDR3 extends over 16 amino acids. Per the germline V gene, CDR1 is SNHLY and CDR2 is FYNNEI. Trimming pared 5 bases from V and 4 bases from J, leaving 18 bases between. Regarding time point: persistent/refractory GD, antithyroid drugs over 5 years with positive TRAb. Researchers made the TCR library from RNA that was extracted from PBMCs.

The chain is built from TRBV2 and TRBJ1-5, with D uncertain. The clonotype was recovered from a female donor with Graves disease. The sequences come from peripheral blood mononuclear cells (PBMCs), collected when the disease was refractory, from a patient treated with antithyroid drugs. DNA of the CDR3: TGTGCCAGCAGTCCACCCACTCCGACGTTAAATCAGCCCCAGCATTTT. It codes for CASSPPTPTLNQPQHF.